A selection of T cell receptor beta chains follows, all from one sample in a study of blood T cell repertoires in COVID-19. TCRdb's copy holds only in-frame clones and misses some; the assay was immunoSEQ multiplex PCR. The table shows under 300,000 clones, with around 82% occurring only once. Material for sequencing was peripheral blood. These receptors were taken from a woman of 80 years or more with active or convalescent COVID-19. The CDR3 runs from the conserved cysteine through the conserved F or W. D genes are given only for firm matches. Clone size, where shown, is once, few, many, or a class for clones that have expanded.

J gene | V gene | clone size | D gene | CDR3 protein | CDR3 DNA
TRBJ2-2 | TRBV20-1 | few | TRBD1 | CSASSWTGDTGELFF | TGCAGTGCTAGTAGCTGGACAGGGGACACCGGGGAGCTGTTTTTT
TRBJ2-7 | TRBV5-4 | NA | TRBD2 | CATAIGTSGGAYEQYF | TGTGCCACCGCAATTGGGACTAGCGGGGGGGCCTACGAGCAGTACTTC
TRBJ2-3 | TRBV5-1 | NA | NA | CASSPTGPSSTDTQYF | TGCGCCAGCAGCCCCACAGGGCCTAGTAGCACAGATACGCAGTATTTT
TRBJ2-1 | TRBV14 | NA | TRBD1 | CASSQDRVPYRGSYNEQFF | TGTGCCAGCAGCCAAGATAGAGTCCCGTACAGGGGATCCTACAATGAGCAGTTCTTC
TRBJ2-5 | TRBV7-9 | NA | TRBD2 | CASSLGGQETQYF | TGTGCCAGCAGCTTGGGGGGGCAAGAGACCCAGTACTTC
TRBJ2-7 | TRBV5-1 | NA | NA | CASSSFGGAIVYEQYF | TGCGCCAGCAGCTCCTTTGGGGGGGCCATAGTCTACGAGCAGTACTTC
TRBJ2-3 | TRBV29-1 | NA | TRBD2 | CSVEVLAGVTDTQYF | TGCAGCGTTGAAGTACTAGCGGGAGTCACAGATACGCAGTATTTT
TRBJ2-1 | TRBV4-2 | NA | TRBD2 | CASSWSGRAGEQFF | TGTGCCAGCAGTTGGAGCGGGAGGGCCGGTGAGCAGTTCTTC
TRBJ2-1 | TRBV27 | NA | TRBD2 | CASSSETSGKGEQFF | TGTGCCAGCAGTTCGGAGACTAGCGGGAAAGGTGAGCAGTTCTTC
TRBJ1-2 | TRBV19 | NA | TRBD1 | CASTTRTGINGYTF | TGTGCCAGTACAACTAGGACAGGGATAAATGGCTACACCTTC
TRBJ1-1 | TRBV6-6 | once | TRBD1 | CALGTGRNTEAFF | TGTGCCCTAGGGACAGGGCGTAACACTGAAGCTTTCTTT
TRBJ2-1 | TRBV11-1 | NA | NA | CASSFSGNEQFF | TGTGCCAGCAGCTTTAGCGGAAATGAGCAGTTCTTC
TRBJ1-2 | TRBV30 | NA | NA | CAWGTAARFGYTF | TGTGCCTGGGGGACTGCGGCTCGTTTTGGCTACACCTTC
TRBJ1-1 | TRBV5-1 | NA | TRBD1 | CASSPLIIGQGDTEAFF | TGCGCCAGCAGCCCGCTAATAATAGGACAGGGAGACACTGAAGCTTTCTTT
TRBJ2-3 | TRBV5-1 | NA | TRBD2 | CASSFASGSEDTQYF | TGCGCCAGCAGCTTCGCGAGCGGGAGTGAAGATACGCAGTATTTT
TRBJ1-6 | TRBV10-3 | NA | NA | CAIADSQNSPLHF | TGTGCCATCGCGGACAGTCAAAATTCACCCCTCCACTTT
TRBJ1-6 | TRBV7-9 | few | NA | CASSSQQAPLHF | TGTGCCAGCAGCTCCCAACAGGCACCCCTCCACTTT
TRBJ1-4 | TRBV24-1 | NA | TRBD1 | CATSDTGGAGEKLFF | TGTGCCACCAGTGACACAGGGGGCGCAGGTGAAAAACTGTTTTTT
TRBJ2-1 | TRBV28 | NA | TRBD1 | CASSSVRGRVDNEQFF | TGTGCCAGCAGCTCGGTGAGGGGGCGCGTGGACAATGAGCAGTTCTTC
TRBJ2-3 | TRBV24-1 | NA | NA | CATSAKGLVTDTQYF | TGTGCCACCAGTGCTAAGGGGCTGGTCACAGATACGCAGTATTTT
TRBJ1-1 | TRBV12-3/TRBV12-4 | NA | NA | CASSLEQGTEAFF | TGTGCCAGCAGTTTAGAGCAGGGCACTGAAGCTTTCTTT
TRBJ2-7 | TRBV2 | NA | TRBD2 | CASKDSGGPYEQYF | TGTGCCAGCAAGGATAGCGGGGGTCCCTACGAGCAGTACTTC
TRBJ1-6 | TRBV19 | NA | TRBD1 | CASSTRDREFGSPLHF | TGTGCCAGTAGTACCCGGGACAGGGAGTTTGGTTCACCCCTCCACTTT
TRBJ2-5 | TRBV7-9 | NA | NA | CASSLDGRETQYF | TGTGCCAGCAGCTTAGATGGTCGGGAGACCCAGTACTTC
TRBJ2-7 | TRBV19 | NA | NA | CASSIKGVSYEQYF | TGTGCCAGTAGTATCAAGGGAGTCTCCTACGAGCAGTACTTC
TRBJ2-3 | TRBV27 | NA | NA | CASSLLGTDTQYF | TGTGCCAGCAGTTTACTTGGCACAGATACGCAGTATTTT
TRBJ1-1 | TRBV5-6 | NA | NA | CASSLGAGDTEAFF | TGTGCCAGCAGCTTGGGTGCAGGGGACACTGAAGCTTTCTTT
TRBJ2-5 | TRBV3-1/TRBV3-2 | few | NA | CASSQLEWGAQYF | TGTGCCAGCAGCCAACTGGAATGGGGGGCCCAGTACTTC
TRBJ1-6 | TRBV4-2 | NA | NA | CASSLGASRDNSPLHF | TGTGCCAGCAGCCTGGGCGCTTCCAGGGATAATTCACCCCTCCACTTT
TRBJ2-3 | TRBV24-1 | NA | NA | CATSFSAESTDTQYF | TGTGCCACCAGCTTTAGCGCTGAAAGCACAGATACGCAGTATTTT
TRBJ1-2 | TRBV19 | NA | NA | CASSMGGSYGYTF | TGTGCCAGTAGTATGGGAGGGTCCTATGGCTACACCTTC
TRBJ2-3 | TRBV2 | few | TRBD2 | CASKRWTSGRGTDTQYF | TGTGCCAGCAAGAGGTGGACTAGCGGCAGAGGGACAGATACGCAGTATTTT